Given below is one TCR beta chain in context. This clonotype turned up a few times. What this receptor recognizes is not known. No qualities accompany the bases; no much larger clone lies one base away. Libraries came from PCR. The sequencer was an Illumina HiSeq 2500. Molecular barcoding was employed in the preparation of TCR libraries, with unique molecular identifiers being used to normalize TCRbeta repertoire quantification. TCRdb passed the public sequencing reads through fastp at Q25 and MiXCR, retaining productive beta sequences. Here each entry gathers all rows of one CDR3 protein and keeps the most common genes and DNA. The sample profile shows roughly 490,000 distinct CDR3 sequences; roughly an eighth of them were found once. Of the sample, around 15% falls within the top ten clones. The treatment or condition label corresponds to: allogeneic hematopoietic cell transplantation with graft depleted of TCRalphabeta T cells and CD19 B cells. The transplant recipients were children given TCRalphabeta/CD19-depleted allogeneic hematopoietic cell grafts.

This entry is derived from a study of T-cell reconstitution after alpha-beta-depleted transplantation in children (dated by TCRdb to between 2015 and 2016). Regarding the complete study: T-cell immune reconstitution after TCRalphabeta/CD19-depleted allogeneic hematopoietic cell transplantation in children was quantitatively tracked in the study by means of TCR repertoire profiling. The research as a whole found: In some patients, the high TCRbeta diversity seen at day 60 was put down to recipient T cells and intrathymic progenitors that had survived conditioning. The apparently early alphabetaT-cell count recovery about two months after transplant was reportedly dependent on only several hundred rapidly expanded clones derived from non-depleted graft cells. The frequencies of hyperexpanded clones fell over the following months, and after one year, T-cell counts and TCRbeta diversity were mostly attributed to newly produced T cells.

The CDR3 goes from the cysteine to the phenylalanine over 17 residues. Kept here is only the CDR3 DNA, which spans 51 bases and is read in frame from base 1. Sequences LNHNV (CDR1) and YYDKDF (CDR2) are obtained from the germline V gene (reference sequence). V is trimmed back by 0 bases and J by 4 bases, and the junction contains 5 bases that no gene match accounts for. The chain links TRBV15 with TRBJ2-1, with TRBD2 matching 11 junction bases. The sample here was PBMCs, mostly from graft donor cells, taken 180 days after TCRalphabeta/CD19-depleted stem cell transplant. This clonotype originated in a female patient aged 2-10 years who had a stem cell transplant for aplastic anemia, so the T cells may come from the graft donor. The CDR3 region reads CATSRDNVAGGYNEQFF. In nucleotides, the sequence is TGTGCCACCAGCAGAGATAACGTAGCGGGAGGGTACAATGAGCAGTTCTTC.